Listed here are 15 T cell receptor beta chains from one sample, sequenced in a study of OX40 agonist ivuxolimab in advanced cancers. The assay was immunoSEQ multiplex PCR, and TCRdb's table has in-frame clones only and misses some. The table lists 60,000 or so clones, around four fifths of them singletons. The specimen comprised CD4+ or CD8+ T cells sorted from blood, sampled in a trial of the OX40 agonist ivuxolimab. The origin of the receptors is an adult with an advanced solid tumor such as melanoma, head and neck, liver or kidney cancer.

This chain links TRBV19 with TRBJ2-5; 10 bases fit TRBD2. V shed 7 bases and J 2 bases; nucleotides not matched to a gene: 13. CDR3 length equals 17 residues. CDR1 and CDR2 from the germline V gene are LNHDA and SQIVND (reference sequence). The DNA for the CDR3 is TGTGCCAGTAATTGCCCAGCGGGAGGGGGAAGGCAAGAGACCCAGTACTTC. Its protein is CASNCPAGGGRQETQYF.

The chain links TRBV10-3 to TRBJ1-2; 9 bases are a match to TRBD1. Germline V lookup: CDR1 ENHRY, CDR2 SYGVKD. V gave up 11 bases and J gave up 8 bases; unmatched junction bases: 21. The CDR3 runs to 16 residues. The CDR3 loop reads CAVGAGTGRGREGYTF. The CDR3 DNA reads TGTGCCGTAGGGGCCGGGACAGGGCGCGGACGGGAGGGCTACACCTTC.

This sequence joins TRBV7-2 and TRBJ1-5, with D hard to call. Trimming stripped 2 bases from V and 5 bases from J, with 13 bases between. This CDR3 has 15 amino acids. Looked up from germline, CDR1 is SGHTA and CDR2 is FQGNSA. CDR3 sequence reads: CASSLLPGSYQPQHF. The CDR3 nucleotides are TGTGCCAGCAGCTTACTCCCCGGGAGTTATCAGCCCCAGCATTTT.

The chain links TRBV5-8 to TRBJ1-3; D not certain. The CDR3 runs to 14 residues. Germline CDR1 and CDR2: SGHTS and YDEGEE. The germline V and J ends were trimmed by 4 bases and 3 bases, with 11 bases remaining between them. CDR3: CASSRRAVGNTIYF. The CDR3 nucleotides are TGTGCCAGCAGCCGGAGGGCGGTTGGAAACACCATATATTTT.

The J gene is TRBJ2-7, the V gene TRBV5-8; D gene unclear. The V and J ends lost 4 bases and 7 bases respectively, with 12 bases between them. The CDR3 spans 12 residues. CDR1 is SGHTS and CDR2 is YDEGEE in the germline V gene. CDR3 nucleotide sequence: TGTGCCAGCAGCCGACGACTGAAAGAGCAGTACTTC. Translated, it gives CASSRRLKEQYF. The full variable domain, in which reference TRBV5-8 and TRBJ2-7 provide the parts outside the CDR3, is EAGVTQSPTHLIKTRGQQATLRCSPISGHTSVYWYQQALGLGLQFLLWYDEGEERNRGNFPPRFSGRQFPNYSSELNVNALELEDSALYLCASSRRLKEQYFGPGTRLTVT.

The table lists this clone with a count of one. The genes are TRBV12-5 and TRBJ2-3; D not certain. Germline CDR1 and CDR2: LGHNT and FRNRAP. This CDR3 is built from 16 residues. V was pared by 0 bases and J by 1 base, with 11 bases between. CDR3 residues: CASGLVLSLRTDTQYF. The CDR3 nucleotides read TGTGCTAGTGGTTTGGTACTCTCCCTTCGCACAGATACGCAGTATTTT. The variable domain in full, with the rest retrieved from reference TRBV12-5 and TRBJ2-3, is DARVTQTPRHKVTEMGQEVTMRCQPILGHNTVFWYRQTMMQGLELLAYFRNRAPLDDSGMPKDRFSAEMPDATLATLKIQPSEPRDSAVYFCASGLVLSLRTDTQYFGPGTRLTVL.

Of note for this clone: Other DNA sequences in this specimen translate into the identical CDR3. This chain uses TRBV7-9 with TRBJ2-7; no firm D call. The germline V and J ends were trimmed by 1 base and 3 bases, with 1 base remaining between them. The CDR3 has 11 residues. Germline V CDR1 and CDR2: SEHNR, FQNEAQ (reference sequence). CDR3 coding DNA: TGTGCCAGCAGCTTAGACTACGAGCAGTACTTC. It translates to CASSLDYEQYF.

The rearrangement uses TRBV10-3 and TRBJ1-5, with D unclear. The length of the CDR3 is 14 residues. Trimming cost V 0 bases and J 6 bases, with 9 bases left between them. The germline gives CDR1 ENHRY, CDR2 SYGVKD. CDR3 DNA sequence: TGTGCCATCAGTGAGTCGGGAGGGAGTCAGCCCCAGCATTTT. Protein sequence: CAISESGGSQPQHF.

This clone has a single count. The chain recombines TRBV10-1 with TRBJ2-2; D remains ambiguous. Between the trimmed V and J ends, which lost 0 bases and 1 base, there was a span of 6 bases. The CDR3 is 15 amino acids. In germline, CDR1 is WNHNN, CDR2 SYGVQD (reference sequence). The CDR3 bases are TGCGCCAGCAGTGAGTCTCAGTGGAACACCGGGGAGCTGTTTTTT. Its translation: CASSESQWNTGELFF.

The genes are TRBV5-4 and TRBJ2-2; either TRBD1 or TRBD2 may supply D (5 bases each). The germline V gene encodes CDR1 SGHNT and CDR2 YYREEE (reference sequence). V dropped 4 bases and J dropped 6 bases, with 19 bases sitting between them. The CDR3 contains 16 residues. The CDR3 here is CASSVPAGAGAGELFF. CDR3 sequence (DNA): TGTGCCAGCAGCGTACCCGCCGGGGCCGGGGCCGGGGAGCTGTTTTTT.

The chain combines TRBV27 with TRBJ2-1, with TRBD2 identical over 8 bases. J was trimmed by 8 bases and V by 1 base; bases with no gene match: 1. The germline gives CDR1 MNHEY, CDR2 SMNVEV (reference sequence). The CDR3 extends over 13 amino acids. The CDR3 bases are TGTGCCAGCAGTTTATACGGGGGGGATGAGCAGTTCTTC. It translates to CASSLYGGDEQFF.

This rearrangement joins TRBV7-9 to TRBJ2-3; no firm D call. The CDR3 spans 15 residues. V lost 5 bases and J lost 4, with 16 bases in between. Germline V gene sequence: CDR1 SEHNR, CDR2 FQNEAQ (reference sequence). The CDR3 DNA is TGTGCCAGCAGCCCACGGTCCTGGTCGGCAGATACGCAGTATTTT. This gives the protein CASSPRSWSADTQYF.

The rearrangement joins TRBV2 to TRBJ2-4, with 11 bases aligning to TRBD2. Unmatched junction bases numbered 7, after V lost 3 bases and J lost 6 bases. The CDR3 consists of 16 residues. The V gene's germline CDR1 is SNHLY and CDR2 FYNNEI. In DNA form, the CDR3 reads TGTGCCAGCAGTGACGGGGACGGACTAGCGGGAAACATTCAGTACTTC. Translating gives CASSDGDGLAGNIQYF.

The V and J genes are TRBV7-9 and TRBJ1-2, with D possibly matching TRBD1 (5 bases). CDR1 and CDR2 (germline): SEHNR, FQNEAQ (reference sequence). The length of the CDR3 is 13 residues. Trimming took 4 bases from V and 3 from J, leaving 9 bases between them. The CDR3 sequence is CASSSGRDYGYTF. Written as DNA, the CDR3 is TGTGCCAGCAGCTCCGGCAGGGACTATGGCTACACCTTC.

The chain joins TRBV7-6 to TRBJ2-1, with TRBD2 matching 10 bases. Germline-derived CDR1 and CDR2 are SGHVS and FNYEAQ. V dropped 1 base and J dropped 4; count of bases not matched to a gene: 4. This CDR3 is 16 amino acids long. CDR3 bases: TGTGCCAGCAGCTTAGAGTCTAGCGGGAGTTACAATGAGCAGTTCTTC. Translation gives CASSLESSGSYNEQFF.